This paragraph reports one TCR beta chain. What it binds is unknown. The data derive from a study of T cell responses to AZD1222 COVID-19 vaccine. Whole-study findings and limits: Donors, mostly white British, included more females; clonal diversity was possibly underestimated.

Some clones are missing from TCRdb's copy, which holds only in-frame ones; the method was immunoSEQ multiplex PCR. The sample has approximately 94,000 clones; 80% to 90% are singletons. The receptor's source is an adult in good health. Material: peripheral blood, obtained on day 0 of MenACWY control vaccination.

CDR3 residues: CASSLTSSRDEQFF. As DNA, the CDR3 is TGTGCCAGCAGCCTCACTAGTTCCAGGGATGAGCAGTTCTTC. This chain links TRBV7-9 with TRBJ2-1; perhaps D is TRBD1 or TRBD2 (5 bases each). CDR1 is SEHNR, CDR2 FQNEAQ, per germline (reference sequence). The CDR3 is 14 residues long. Trimming removed 5 bases from V and 8 bases from J, with 16 bases in between.